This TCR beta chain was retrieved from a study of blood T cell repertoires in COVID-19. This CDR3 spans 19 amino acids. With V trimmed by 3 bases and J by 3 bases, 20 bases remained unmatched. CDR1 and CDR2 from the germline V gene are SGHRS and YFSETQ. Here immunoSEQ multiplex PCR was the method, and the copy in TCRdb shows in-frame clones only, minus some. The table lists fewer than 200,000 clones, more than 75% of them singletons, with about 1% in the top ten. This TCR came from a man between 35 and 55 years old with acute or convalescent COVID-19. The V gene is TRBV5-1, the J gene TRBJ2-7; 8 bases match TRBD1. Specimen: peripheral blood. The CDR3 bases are TGCGCCAGCAGCTCCCGAGGGACAGGCCCGTCCCGGCTGGGCTACGAGCAGTACTTC. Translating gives CASSSRGTGPSRLGYEQYF.